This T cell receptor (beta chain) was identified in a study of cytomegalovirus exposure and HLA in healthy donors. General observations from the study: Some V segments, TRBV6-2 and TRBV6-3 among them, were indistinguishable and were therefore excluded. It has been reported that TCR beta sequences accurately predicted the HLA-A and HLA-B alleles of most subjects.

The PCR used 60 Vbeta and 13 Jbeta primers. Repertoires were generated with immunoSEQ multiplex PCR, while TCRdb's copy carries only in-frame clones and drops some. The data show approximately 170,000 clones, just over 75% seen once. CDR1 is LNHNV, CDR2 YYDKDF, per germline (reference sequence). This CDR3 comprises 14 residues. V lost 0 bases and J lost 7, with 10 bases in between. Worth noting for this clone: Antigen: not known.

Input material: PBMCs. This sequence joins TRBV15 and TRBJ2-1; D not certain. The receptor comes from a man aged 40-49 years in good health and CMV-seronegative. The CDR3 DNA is TGTGCCACCAGCAGAGATGAGGCGGTGAATGAGCAGTTCTTC. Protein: CATSRDEAVNEQFF.